This TCR beta chain came from a study of cytomegalovirus exposure and HLA in healthy donors. Study results and caveats: In the 120 or so validation repertoires, around 95% of cluster scores exceeded 0, per a later analysis.

Profiled with immunoSEQ multiplex PCR; TCRdb holds only in-frame clones, not every one. The data hold a few hundred thousand clones, with roughly 88% observed a single time. Of note for this clone: Its specificity is not known.

Germline V gives CDR1 MNHNS, CDR2 SASEGT. CDR3 length: 12 residues. V lost 3 bases and J lost 10, with 10 bases in between. Material: PBMCs. The chain joins TRBV6-1 to TRBJ2-1; possibly TRBD2 for D (6 bases). The TCR originated in a woman under 30 in good health and CMV-seronegative. The CDR3 region has the DNA TGTGCCAGCAGTGATTCTAGCGAGGAGCAGTTCTTC. Protein sequence: CASSDSSEEQFF.